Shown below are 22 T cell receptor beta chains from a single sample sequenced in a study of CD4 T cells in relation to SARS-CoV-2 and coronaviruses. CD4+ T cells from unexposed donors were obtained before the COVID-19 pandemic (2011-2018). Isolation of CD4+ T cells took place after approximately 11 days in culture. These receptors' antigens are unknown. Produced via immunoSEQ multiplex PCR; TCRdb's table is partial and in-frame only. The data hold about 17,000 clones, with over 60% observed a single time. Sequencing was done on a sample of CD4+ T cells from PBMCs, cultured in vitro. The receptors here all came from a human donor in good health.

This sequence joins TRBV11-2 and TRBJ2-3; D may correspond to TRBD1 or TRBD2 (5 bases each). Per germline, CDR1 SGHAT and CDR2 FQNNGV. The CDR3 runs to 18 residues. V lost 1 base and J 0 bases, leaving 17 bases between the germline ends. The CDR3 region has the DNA TGTGCCAGCAGCTTAGGAGTCCCGCTAGAGGGGAGCACAGATACGCAGTATTTT. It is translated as CASSLGVPLEGSTDTQYF.

The CDR3 loop reads CASSKIEGTSGSLPYEQYF. CDR3 DNA sequence: TGTGCCAGCAGCAAAATCGAGGGGACTAGCGGGAGCCTGCCCTACGAGCAGTACTTC. V is TRBV21-1 and J is TRBJ2-7; TRBD2 is the table's D call and was not checked against the DNA. TRBV21-1 is a pseudogene. This CDR3 is 19 amino acids long.

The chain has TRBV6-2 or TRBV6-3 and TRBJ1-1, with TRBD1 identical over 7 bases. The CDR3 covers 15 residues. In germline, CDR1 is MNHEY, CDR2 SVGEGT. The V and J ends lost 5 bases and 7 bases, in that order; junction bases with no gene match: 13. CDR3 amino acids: CASSRRQGGDFEAFF. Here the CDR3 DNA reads TGTGCCAGCAGTCGACGACAGGGCGGGGACTTTGAAGCTTTCTTT.

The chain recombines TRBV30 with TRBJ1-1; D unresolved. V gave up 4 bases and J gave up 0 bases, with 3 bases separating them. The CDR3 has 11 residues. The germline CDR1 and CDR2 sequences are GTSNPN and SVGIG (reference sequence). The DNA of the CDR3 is TGTGCCTGGAAAGTGAACACTGAAGCTTTCTTT. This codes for CAWKVNTEAFF. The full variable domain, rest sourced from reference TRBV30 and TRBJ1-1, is SQTIHQWPATLVQPVGSPLSLECTVEGTSNPNLYWYRQAAGRGLQLLFYSVGIGQISSEVPQNLSASRPQDRQFILSSKKLLLSDSGFYLCAWKVNTEAFFGQGTRLTVV.

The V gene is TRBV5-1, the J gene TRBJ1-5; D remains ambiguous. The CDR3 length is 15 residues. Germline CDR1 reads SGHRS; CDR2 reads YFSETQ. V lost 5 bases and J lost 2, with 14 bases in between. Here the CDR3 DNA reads TGCGCCAGCAGATACGACGAGAAGGGCAATCAGCCCCAGCATTTT. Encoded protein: CASRYDEKGNQPQHF.

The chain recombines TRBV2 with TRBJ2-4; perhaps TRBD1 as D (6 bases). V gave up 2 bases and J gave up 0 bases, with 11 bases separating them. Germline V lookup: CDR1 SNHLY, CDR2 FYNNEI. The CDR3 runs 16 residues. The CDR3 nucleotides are TGTGCCAGCAGTGAAAACCACAGGGTAGCCAAAAACATTCAGTACTTC. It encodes CASSENHRVAKNIQYF. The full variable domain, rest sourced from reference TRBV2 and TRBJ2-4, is EPEVTQTPSHQVTQMGQEVILRCVPISNHLYFYWYRQILGQKVEFLVSFYNNEISEKSEIFDDQFSVERPDGSNFTLKIRSTKLEDSAMYFCASSENHRVAKNIQYFGAGTRLSVL.

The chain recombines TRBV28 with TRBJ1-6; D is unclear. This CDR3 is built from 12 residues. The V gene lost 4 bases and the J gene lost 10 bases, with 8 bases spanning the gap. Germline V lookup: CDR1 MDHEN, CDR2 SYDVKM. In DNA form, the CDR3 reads TGTGCCAGCAGTTCTTCTAACTCACCCCTCCACTTT. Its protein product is CASSSSNSPLHF.

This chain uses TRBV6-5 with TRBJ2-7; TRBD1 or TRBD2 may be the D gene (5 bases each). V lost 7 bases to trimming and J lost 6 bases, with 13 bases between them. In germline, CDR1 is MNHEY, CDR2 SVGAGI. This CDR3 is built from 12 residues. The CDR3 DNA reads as TGTGCCAGCACCTCGGGACCAGGCGAGCAGTACTTC. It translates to CASTSGPGEQYF.

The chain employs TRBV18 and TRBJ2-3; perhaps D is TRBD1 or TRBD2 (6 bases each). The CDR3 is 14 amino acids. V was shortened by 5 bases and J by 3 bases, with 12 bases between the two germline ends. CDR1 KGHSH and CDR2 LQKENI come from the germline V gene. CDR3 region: CASSARGGTDTQYF. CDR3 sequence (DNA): TGTGCCAGCTCAGCTCGAGGGGGGACAGATACGCAGTATTTT.

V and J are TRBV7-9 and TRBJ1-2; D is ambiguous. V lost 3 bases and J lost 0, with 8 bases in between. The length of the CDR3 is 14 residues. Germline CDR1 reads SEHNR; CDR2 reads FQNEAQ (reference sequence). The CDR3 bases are TGTGCCAGCAGCTTGGCGGTTCCTAACTATGGCTACACCTTC. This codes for CASSLAVPNYGYTF.

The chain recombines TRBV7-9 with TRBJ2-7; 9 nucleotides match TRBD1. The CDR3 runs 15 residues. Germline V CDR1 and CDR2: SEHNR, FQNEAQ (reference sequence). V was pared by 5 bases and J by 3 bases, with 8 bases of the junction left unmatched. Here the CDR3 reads CASSPTGQGFYEQYF. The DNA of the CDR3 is TGTGCCAGCAGCCCGACCGGACAGGGGTTCTACGAGCAGTACTTC.

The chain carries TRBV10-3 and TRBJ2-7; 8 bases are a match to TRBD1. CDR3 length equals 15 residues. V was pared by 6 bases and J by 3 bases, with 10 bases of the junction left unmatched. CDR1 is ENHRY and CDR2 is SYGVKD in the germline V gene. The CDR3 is CAIRPTGVADYEQYF. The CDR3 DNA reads TGTGCCATCAGACCGACAGGGGTCGCGGACTACGAGCAGTACTTC.

This chain's CDR3 is CASSQDGGVGETQYF. The CDR3 region has the DNA TGCGCCAGCAGCCAAGATGGCGGTGTGGGGGAGACCCAGTACTTC. The V gene is TRBV4-1, the J gene TRBJ2-5, with D hard to call. The CDR3 spans 15 residues. Germline V CDR1 and CDR2: MGHRA, YSYEKL. Trimming cost V 0 bases and J 5 bases, with 13 bases left between them.

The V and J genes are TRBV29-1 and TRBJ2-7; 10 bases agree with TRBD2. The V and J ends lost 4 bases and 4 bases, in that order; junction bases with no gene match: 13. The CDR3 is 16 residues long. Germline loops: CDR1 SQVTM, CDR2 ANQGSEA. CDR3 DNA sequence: TGCAGCGTTGTTCCCCATAGCGGGAGGCGAGATTACGAGCAGTACTTC. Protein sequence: CSVVPHSGRRDYEQYF.

The CDR3 reads CAISDSTTGEVYGYTF. DNA of the CDR3: TGTGCCATCAGTGACTCGACGACAGGGGAGGTCTATGGCTACACCTTC. The J gene is TRBJ1-2, the V gene TRBV10-3; 8 bases agree with TRBD1. V lost 3 bases to trimming and J lost 4 bases; unmatched junction nucleotides: 10. Germline V gene sequence: CDR1 ENHRY, CDR2 SYGVKD. The CDR3 spans 16 residues.

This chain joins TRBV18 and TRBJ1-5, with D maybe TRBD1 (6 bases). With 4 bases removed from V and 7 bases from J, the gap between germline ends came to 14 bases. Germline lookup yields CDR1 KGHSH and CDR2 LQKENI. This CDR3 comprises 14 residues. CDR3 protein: CASSRTEEGQPQHF. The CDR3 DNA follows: TGTGCCAGCTCACGGACAGAGGAAGGGCAGCCCCAGCATTTT.

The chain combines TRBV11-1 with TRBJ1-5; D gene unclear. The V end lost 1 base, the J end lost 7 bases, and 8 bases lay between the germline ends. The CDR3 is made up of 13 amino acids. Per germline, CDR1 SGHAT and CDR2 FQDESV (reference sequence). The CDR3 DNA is TGTGCCAGCAGCTTAGGGCCGAGGCAGCCCCAGCATTTT. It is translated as CASSLGPRQPQHF.

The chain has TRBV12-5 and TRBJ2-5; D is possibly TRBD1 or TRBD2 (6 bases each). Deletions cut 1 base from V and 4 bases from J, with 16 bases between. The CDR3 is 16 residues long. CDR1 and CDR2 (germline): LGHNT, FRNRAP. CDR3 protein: CASGLDLPGARETQYF. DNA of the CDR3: TGTGCTAGTGGTTTGGACCTCCCGGGGGCGCGAGAGACCCAGTACTTC.

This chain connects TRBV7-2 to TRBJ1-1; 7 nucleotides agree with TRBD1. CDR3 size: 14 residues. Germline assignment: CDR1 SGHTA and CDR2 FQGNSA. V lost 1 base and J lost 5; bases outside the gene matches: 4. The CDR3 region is CASSLGRGWTEAFF. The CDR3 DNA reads TGTGCCAGCAGCTTAGGCAGGGGGTGGACTGAAGCTTTCTTT.

CDR3 nucleotide sequence: TGCGCCAGCAGTCCGGTCGGCGGGGAAGCTAATTCACCCCTCCACTTT. Its translation: CASSPVGGEANSPLHF. The chain carries TRBV5-1 and TRBJ1-6; D not certain. This CDR3 region has 16 residues. CDR1 is SGHRS, CDR2 YFSETQ, per germline. Trimming removed 5 bases from V and 6 bases from J, with 18 bases in between.

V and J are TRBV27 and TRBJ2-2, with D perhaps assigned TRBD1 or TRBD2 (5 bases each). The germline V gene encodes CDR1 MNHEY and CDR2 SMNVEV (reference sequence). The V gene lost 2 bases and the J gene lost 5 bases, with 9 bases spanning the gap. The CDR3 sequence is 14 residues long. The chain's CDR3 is CASSLGGRTGELFF. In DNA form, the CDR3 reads TGTGCCAGCAGTTTAGGGGGAAGGACCGGGGAGCTGTTTTTT.

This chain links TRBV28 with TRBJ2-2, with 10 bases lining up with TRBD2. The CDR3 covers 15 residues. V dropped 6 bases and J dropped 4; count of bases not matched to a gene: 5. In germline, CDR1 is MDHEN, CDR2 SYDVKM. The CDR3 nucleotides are TGTGCCAGCAGGTCTAGCGGGGGATCCACCGGGGAGCTGTTTTTT. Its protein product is CASRSSGGSTGELFF.